This record looks at one T cell receptor (beta chain) sequence and its context. Its antigen is unknown. The data stem from a study of cytomegalovirus exposure and HLA in healthy donors. Findings and limits, study-wide: Whilst most TCR sequences proved rare, a subset of public TCRs occurred across many donors.

Germline loops: CDR1 SGDLS, CDR2 YYNGEE. The V gene end was trimmed by 2 bases and the J gene end by 8 bases; junction bases not matched to a gene: 6. This CDR3 spans 14 amino acids. The method was immunoSEQ multiplex PCR; TCRdb's version includes in-frame clones alone and lacks a portion of them. The table shows around 220,000 clones, with around four fifths occurring only once. The TCR sequence derives from a woman aged 25 to 39 in good health and CMV-seropositive. The sample was PBMCs. The gene calls are TRBV9 and TRBJ2-1; TRBD1 matches at 8 bases. The CDR3 DNA is TGTGCCAGCAGCGTGTTCAGGGGGCGGGATGAGCAGTTCTTC. Translating it yields CASSVFRGRDEQFF.